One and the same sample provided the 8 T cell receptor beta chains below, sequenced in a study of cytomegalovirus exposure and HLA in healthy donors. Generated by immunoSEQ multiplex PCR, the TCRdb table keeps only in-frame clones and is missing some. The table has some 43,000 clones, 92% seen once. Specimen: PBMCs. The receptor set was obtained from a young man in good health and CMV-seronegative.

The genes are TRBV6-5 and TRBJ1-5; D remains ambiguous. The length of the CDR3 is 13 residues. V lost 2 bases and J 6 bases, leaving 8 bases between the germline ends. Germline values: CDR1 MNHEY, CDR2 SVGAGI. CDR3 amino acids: CASSYERSQPQHF. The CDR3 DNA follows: TGTGCCAGCAGTTACGAGCGAAGTCAGCCCCAGCATTTT.

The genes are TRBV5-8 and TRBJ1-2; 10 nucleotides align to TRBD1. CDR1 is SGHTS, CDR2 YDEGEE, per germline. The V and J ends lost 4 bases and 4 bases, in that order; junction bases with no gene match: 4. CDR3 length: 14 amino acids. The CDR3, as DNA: TGTGCCAGCAGCCCTAGGACAGGGGGCTATGGCTACACCTTC. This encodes CASSPRTGGYGYTF.

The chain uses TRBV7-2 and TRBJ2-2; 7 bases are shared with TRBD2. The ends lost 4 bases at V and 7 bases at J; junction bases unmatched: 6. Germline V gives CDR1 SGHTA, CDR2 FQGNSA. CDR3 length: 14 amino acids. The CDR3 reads CASSSGLVVGELFF. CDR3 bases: TGTGCCAGCAGCTCCGGACTAGTCGTCGGGGAGCTGTTTTTT.

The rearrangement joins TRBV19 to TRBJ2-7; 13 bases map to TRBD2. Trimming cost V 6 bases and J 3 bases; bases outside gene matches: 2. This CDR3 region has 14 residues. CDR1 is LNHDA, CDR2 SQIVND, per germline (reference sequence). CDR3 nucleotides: TGTGCCAGTAGCAGGACTAGCGGGAGCTACGAGCAGTACTTC. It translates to CASSRTSGSYEQYF.

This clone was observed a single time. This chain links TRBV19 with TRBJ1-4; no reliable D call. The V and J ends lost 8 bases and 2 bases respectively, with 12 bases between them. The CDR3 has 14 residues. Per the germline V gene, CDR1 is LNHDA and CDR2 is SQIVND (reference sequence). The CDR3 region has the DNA TGTGCCAGTCGAGGTCGTCGCACTAATGAAAAACTGTTTTTT. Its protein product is CASRGRRTNEKLFF.

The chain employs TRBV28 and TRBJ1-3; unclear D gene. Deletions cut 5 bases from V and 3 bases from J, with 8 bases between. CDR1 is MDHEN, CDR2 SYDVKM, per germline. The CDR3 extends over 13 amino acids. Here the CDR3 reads CASSPRSGNTIYF. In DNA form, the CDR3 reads TGTGCCAGCAGTCCTAGGAGTGGAAACACCATATATTTT.

The chain's CDR3 is CASSDRDAEKLFF. The CDR3 coding sequence is TGTGCCAGCAGTGACAGGGATGCGGAAAAACTGTTTTTT. V usage is TRBV6-6 and J usage is TRBJ1-4; 7 bases agree with TRBD1. The V gene's germline CDR1 is MNHNY and CDR2 SVGAGI (reference sequence). There are 13 residues in the CDR3. V was pared by 5 bases and J by 8 bases, with 5 bases of the junction left unmatched.

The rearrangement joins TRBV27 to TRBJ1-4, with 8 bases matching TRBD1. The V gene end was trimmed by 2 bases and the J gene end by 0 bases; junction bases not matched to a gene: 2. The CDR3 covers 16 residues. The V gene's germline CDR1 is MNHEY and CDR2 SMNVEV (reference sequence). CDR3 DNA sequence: TGTGCCAGCAGTTTAGCAGGGGGCACAACTAATGAAAAACTGTTTTTT. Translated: CASSLAGGTTNEKLFF. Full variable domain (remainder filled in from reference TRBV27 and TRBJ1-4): EAQVTQNPRYLITVTGKKLTVTCSQNMNHEYMSWYRQDPGLGLRQIYYSMNVEVTDKGDVPEGYKVSRKEKRNFPLILESPSPNQTSLYFCASSLAGGTTNEKLFFGSGTQLSVL.